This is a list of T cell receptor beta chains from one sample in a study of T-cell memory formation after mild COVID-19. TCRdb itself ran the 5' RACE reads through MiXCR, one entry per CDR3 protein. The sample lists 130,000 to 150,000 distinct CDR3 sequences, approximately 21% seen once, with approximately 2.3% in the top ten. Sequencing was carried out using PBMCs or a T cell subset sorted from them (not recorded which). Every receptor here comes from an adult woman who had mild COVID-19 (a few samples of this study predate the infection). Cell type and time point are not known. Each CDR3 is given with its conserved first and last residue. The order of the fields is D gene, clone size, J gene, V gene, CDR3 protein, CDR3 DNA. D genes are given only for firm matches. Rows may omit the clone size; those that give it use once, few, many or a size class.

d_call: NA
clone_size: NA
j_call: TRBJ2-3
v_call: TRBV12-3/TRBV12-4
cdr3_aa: CASSTASVLTDTQYF
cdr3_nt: TGTGCCAGCAGTACTGCGTCTGTACTCACAGATACGCAGTATTTT

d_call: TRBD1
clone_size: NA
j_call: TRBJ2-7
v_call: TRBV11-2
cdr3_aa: CASSRGQFYEQYF
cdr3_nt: TGTGCCAGCAGCCGGGGACAGTTCTACGAGCAGTACTTC

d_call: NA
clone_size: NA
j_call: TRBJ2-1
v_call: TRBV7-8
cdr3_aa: CASNRRHRDVDDEQFF
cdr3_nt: TGTGCCAGCAACCGTCGGCACCGGGATGTCGACGATGAGCAGTTCTTC

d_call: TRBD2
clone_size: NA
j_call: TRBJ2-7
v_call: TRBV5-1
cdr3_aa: CASSLAGTKGEQYF
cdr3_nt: TGCGCCAGCAGCTTGGCTGGGACTAAGGGCGAGCAGTACTTC

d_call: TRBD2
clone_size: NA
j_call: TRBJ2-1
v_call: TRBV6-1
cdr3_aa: CASRASGYSYNEQFF
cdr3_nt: TGTGCCAGCAGGGCTAGCGGTTATTCCTACAATGAGCAGTTCTTC

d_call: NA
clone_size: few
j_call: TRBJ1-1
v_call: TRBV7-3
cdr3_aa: CASSAQQGGGTEAFF
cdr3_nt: TGTGCCAGCAGCGCTCAACAGGGTGGGGGGACTGAAGCTTTCTTT

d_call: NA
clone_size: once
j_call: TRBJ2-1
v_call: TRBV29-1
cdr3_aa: CSVEWGTTYNEQFF
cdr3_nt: TGCAGCGTTGAGTGGGGGACGACTTACAATGAGCAGTTCTTC

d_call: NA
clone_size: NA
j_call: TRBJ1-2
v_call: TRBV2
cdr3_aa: CASKGGDYGYTF
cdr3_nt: TGTGCCAGCAAGGGGGGGGACTATGGCTACACCTTC

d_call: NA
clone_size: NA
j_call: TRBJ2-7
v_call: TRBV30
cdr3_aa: CAWSRGNYEQYF
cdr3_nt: TGTGCCTGGAGTAGAGGGAACTACGAGCAGTACTTC

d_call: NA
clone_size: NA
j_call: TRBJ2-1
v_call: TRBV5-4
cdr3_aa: CASSPIPNNEQFF
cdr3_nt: TGTGCCAGCAGTCCCATCCCCAACAATGAGCAGTTCTTC

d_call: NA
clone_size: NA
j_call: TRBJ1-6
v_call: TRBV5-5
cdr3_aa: CASSLDPANPYSPLHF
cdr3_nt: TGTGCCAGCAGCTTGGATCCGGCCAACCCTTATTCACCCCTCCACTTT

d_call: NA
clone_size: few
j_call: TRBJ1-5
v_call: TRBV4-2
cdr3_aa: CASSQDFGPRPQHF
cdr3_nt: TGTGCCAGCAGCCAAGATTTTGGACCGCGGCCCCAGCATTTT

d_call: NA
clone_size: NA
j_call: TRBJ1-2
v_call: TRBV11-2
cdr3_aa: CASTVGPYGYTF
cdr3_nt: TGTGCCAGCACCGTTGGGCCCTATGGCTACACCTTC

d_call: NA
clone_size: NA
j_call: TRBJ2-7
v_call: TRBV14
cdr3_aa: CASSTAKKQYF
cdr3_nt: TGTGCCAGCAGCACCGCTAAAAAGCAGTACTTC

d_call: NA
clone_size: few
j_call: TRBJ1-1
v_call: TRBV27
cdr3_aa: CASSSPDRKEAFF
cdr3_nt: TGTGCCAGCAGTTCCCCCGACAGGAAGGAAGCTTTCTTT

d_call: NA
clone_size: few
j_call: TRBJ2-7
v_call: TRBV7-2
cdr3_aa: CASSSAYRNYEQYF
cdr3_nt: TGTGCCAGCAGCAGCGCCTATCGAAACTACGAGCAGTACTTC

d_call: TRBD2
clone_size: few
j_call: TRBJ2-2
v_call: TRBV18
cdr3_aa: CASSPKGLASGELFF
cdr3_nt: TGTGCCAGCTCACCGAAGGGACTAGCCTCCGGGGAGCTGTTTTTT

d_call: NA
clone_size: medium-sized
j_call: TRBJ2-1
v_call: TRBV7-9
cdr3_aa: CASSFQSSYNEQFF
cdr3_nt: TGTGCCAGCAGCTTTCAGAGCTCCTACAATGAGCAGTTCTTC

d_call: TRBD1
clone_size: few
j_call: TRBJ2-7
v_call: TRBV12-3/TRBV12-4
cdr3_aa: CASSQGTGPYEQYF
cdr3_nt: TGTGCCAGCAGTCAGGGGACAGGACCTTACGAGCAGTACTTC

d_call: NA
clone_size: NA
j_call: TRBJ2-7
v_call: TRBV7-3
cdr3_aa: CASSFRDMDEQYF
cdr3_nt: TGTGCCAGCAGCTTCAGGGACATGGACGAGCAGTACTTC

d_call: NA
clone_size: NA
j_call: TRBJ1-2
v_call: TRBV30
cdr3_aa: CAKYIRVGF
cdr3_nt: TGTGCCAAGTACATCAGGGTGGGTTTC

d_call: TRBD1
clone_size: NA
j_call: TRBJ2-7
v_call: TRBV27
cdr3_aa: CASSPGQGRTYEQYF
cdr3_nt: TGTGCCAGCAGCCCCGGACAGGGACGGACCTACGAGCAGTACTTC

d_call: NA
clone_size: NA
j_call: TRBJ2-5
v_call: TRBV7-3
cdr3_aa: CASSRDIGETQYF
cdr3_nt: TGTGCCAGCAGCCGGGACATTGGAGAGACCCAGTACTTC

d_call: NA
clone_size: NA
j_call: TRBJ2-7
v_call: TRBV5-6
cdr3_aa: CASSLMDLYEQYF
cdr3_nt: TGTGCCAGCAGCTTGATGGATCTGTACGAGCAGTACTTC

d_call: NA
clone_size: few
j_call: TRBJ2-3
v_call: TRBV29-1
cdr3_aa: CSASQSTDTQYF
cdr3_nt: TGCAGCGCATCTCAAAGCACAGATACGCAGTATTTT

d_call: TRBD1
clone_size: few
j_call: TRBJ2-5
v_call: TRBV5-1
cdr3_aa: CASSLAGGASETQYF
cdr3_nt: TGCGCCAGCAGCCTTGCAGGGGGCGCTTCGGAGACCCAGTACTTC

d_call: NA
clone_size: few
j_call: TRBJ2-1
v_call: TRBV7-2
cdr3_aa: CASSLVRPNEQFF
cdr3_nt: TGTGCCAGCAGCCTAGTTCGGCCTAATGAGCAGTTCTTC

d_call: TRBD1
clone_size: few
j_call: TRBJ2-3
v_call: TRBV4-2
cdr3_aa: CASSQERGQGYQSTDTQYF
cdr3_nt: TGTGCCAGCAGCCAAGAGAGGGGACAGGGGTACCAATCTACAGATACGCAGTATTTT

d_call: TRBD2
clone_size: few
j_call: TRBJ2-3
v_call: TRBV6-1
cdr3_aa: CASSPRLAGGTMADTQYF
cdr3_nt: TGTGCCAGCAGTCCCCGACTAGCGGGAGGGACTATGGCAGATACGCAGTATTTT

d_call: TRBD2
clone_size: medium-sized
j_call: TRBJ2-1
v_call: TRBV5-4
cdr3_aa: CASRPGLEVYNEQFF
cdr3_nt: TGTGCCAGCAGGCCTGGACTAGAGGTCTACAATGAGCAGTTCTTC

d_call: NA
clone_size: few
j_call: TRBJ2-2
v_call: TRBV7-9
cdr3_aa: CASSQTPRRSNTGELFF
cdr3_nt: TGTGCCAGCAGCCAAACCCCGAGGAGGTCGAACACCGGGGAGCTGTTTTTT

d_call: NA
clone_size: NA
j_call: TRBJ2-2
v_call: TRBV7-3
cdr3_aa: CASSLGGQGNTGELFF
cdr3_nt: TGTGCCAGCAGCTTAGGCGGGCAGGGGAACACCGGGGAGCTGTTTTTT

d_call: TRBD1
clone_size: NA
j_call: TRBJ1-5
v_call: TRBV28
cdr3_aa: CASSPGGRQPQHF
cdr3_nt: TGTGCCAGCAGCCCAGGGGGCAGGCAGCCCCAGCATTTT

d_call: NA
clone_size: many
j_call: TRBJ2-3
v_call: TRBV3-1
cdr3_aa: CASARTGTTDTQYF
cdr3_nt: TGTGCCAGCGCCCGAACGGGGACGACAGATACGCAGTATTTT

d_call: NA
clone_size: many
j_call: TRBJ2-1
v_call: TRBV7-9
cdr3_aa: CASSLEYEQFF
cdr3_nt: TGTGCCAGCAGCTTAGAATATGAGCAGTTCTTC

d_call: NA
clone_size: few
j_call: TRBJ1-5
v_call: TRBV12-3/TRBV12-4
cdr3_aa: CASSQQGLNQPQHF
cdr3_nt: TGTGCCAGCAGTCAACAGGGTTTGAATCAGCCCCAGCATTTT

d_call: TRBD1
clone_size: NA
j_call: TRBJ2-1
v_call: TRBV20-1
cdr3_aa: CSARGQEKTSYNEQFF
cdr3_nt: TGCAGTGCTAGGGGACAGGAGAAAACCTCCTACAATGAGCAGTTCTTC

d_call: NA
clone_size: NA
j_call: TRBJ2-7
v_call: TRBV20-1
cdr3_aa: CSALPRDQTYEQYF
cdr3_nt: TGCAGTGCGCTCCCCCGGGACCAGACCTACGAGCAGTACTTC

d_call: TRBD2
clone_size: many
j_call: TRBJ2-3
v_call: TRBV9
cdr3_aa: CASSVEAGRTDTQYF
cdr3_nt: TGTGCCAGCAGCGTGGAAGCGGGGCGCACAGATACGCAGTATTTT

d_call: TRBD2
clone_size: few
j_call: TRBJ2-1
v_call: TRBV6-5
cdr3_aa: CASSIRGALAGDVSYNEQFF
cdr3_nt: TGTGCCAGCAGTATACGAGGGGCACTAGCGGGAGACGTTTCCTACAATGAGCAGTTCTTC

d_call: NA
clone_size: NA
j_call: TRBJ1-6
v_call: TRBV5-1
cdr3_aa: CASSLGSENSPLHF
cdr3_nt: TGCGCCAGCAGCTTGGGATCCGAAAATTCACCCCTCCACTTT